These 5 T cell receptor beta chains came from one sample sequenced in a study of regulatory T cells in long-lasting Graves disease. According to the study, TCR beta libraries were built with iRepertoire HTBI primers and CDR3-region Arm-PCR. TCRdb itself ran the multiplex PCR reads through MiXCR, one entry per CDR3 protein. This sample has 350,000 to 450,000 distinct CDR3 sequences, with about 15% found just once. Time point described: newly diagnosed GD, antithyroid drugs for less than 3 months. The TCR library used RNA extracted from PBMCs. The data also belong to a second study, concerning T cells in Graves' hyperthyroidism and ophthalmopathy.

The source material was peripheral blood mononuclear cells (PBMCs), sampled at new diagnosis, from a patient treated with antithyroid drugs. Every receptor here comes from a woman aged 30 to 39 with Graves disease.

This clonotype appeared many times. The chain recombines TRBV6-2 or TRBV6-3 with TRBJ2-3; 8 nucleotides agree with TRBD2. V was pared by 5 bases and J by 2 bases, with 9 bases of the junction left unmatched. The CDR3 is made up of 16 amino acids. Germline CDR1 and CDR2: MNHEY and SVGEGT. The DNA for the CDR3 is TGTGCCAGCAGTGAAGGGGCGGGAGGATACACAGATACGCAGTATTTT. Encoded protein: CASSEGAGGYTDTQYF.

The sample holds many counts of this clonotype. V gene TRBV6-4 combines with J gene TRBJ2-5; possible D gene TRBD2, 5 bases. CDR3 size: 13 residues. V was trimmed by 4 bases and J by 5 bases, leaving 11 bases between them. CDR1 and CDR2 from the germline V gene are MRHNA and SNTAGT. The CDR3 nucleotides read TGTGCCAGCAGTGTTAGCGAAGAGGAGACCCAGTACTTC. It codes for CASSVSEEETQYF.

This clonotype has at least ten counts. This sequence joins TRBV11-1 and TRBJ2-7, with D possibly being TRBD1 or TRBD2 (6 bases each). V lost 8 bases to trimming and J lost 5 bases, with 25 bases between them. The CDR3 consists of 16 residues. The germline gives CDR1 SGHAT, CDR2 FQDESV (reference sequence). The CDR3 sequence is CASAQEEGGPWDEQYF. DNA for the CDR3: TGTGCCAGCGCCCAGGAAGAGGGGGGTCCTTGGGACGAGCAGTACTTC.

This clonotype was counted between two and nine times. The V call is TRBV19, the J call TRBJ2-1; no firm D call. V shed 2 bases and J shed 0 bases, with 11 bases lying between them. Germline CDR1 and CDR2: LNHDA and SQIVND (reference sequence). There are 16 residues in the CDR3. The CDR3 nucleotides are TGTGCCAGTAGTATAACCCTCAGCGCCTCCTACAATGAGCAGTTCTTC. Translation: CASSITLSASYNEQFF.

This clonotype was seen at least ten times. J is TRBJ2-1 and V is TRBV2; 8 bases map to TRBD1. CDR3 length equals 15 residues. The V gene end was trimmed by 5 bases and the J gene end by 2 bases; junction bases not matched to a gene: 5. Germline V gene sequence: CDR1 SNHLY, CDR2 FYNNEI. This CDR3 is CASSPQGATYNEQFF. For the CDR3, the DNA is TGTGCCAGCAGTCCTCAGGGGGCAACCTACAATGAGCAGTTCTTC.